This TCR beta chain was observed in a study of blood T cell repertoires in COVID-19. Study details: The samples span acute and convalescent COVID-19 from the United States, Italy and Spain. PBMCs, B-cell-depleted T cells, or T cells provided the cDNA or gDNA that made up the material.

V trimming: 8 bases; J trimming: 6 bases; junction bases outside the gene matches: 7. This CDR3 has 13 amino acids. In the authors' methods: Quantification of nucleated cells was approximated via reference gene primer amplification. Libraries were prepared by immunoSEQ multiplex PCR; TCRdb keeps only in-frame clonotypes and omits some of them. That table is the source of V, J and clone size, and D and trimming were worked out from the DNA. In the table there are around 100,000 clones, approximately 84% of which are singletons. The chain is built from TRBV12-3 or TRBV12-4 and TRBJ2-1; 7 bases fit TRBD2. This clonotype was sampled from a man younger than 45 in a cohort sampled during active COVID-19. Sequenced input: peripheral blood. This CDR3 reads CASSTGTTNEQFF. The CDR3 DNA is TGTGCCAGCTCAACCGGGACTACCAATGAGCAGTTCTTC.